This T cell receptor beta chain was observed in a study of blood T cell repertoires in COVID-19 (dated by TCRdb to about 2020). A note on the overall study: Samples covering the acute and convalescent phases of COVID-19 were provided by collaborators in the United States, Italy and Spain. The material from the prospective study consisted of cDNA or gDNA derived from T cells, B-cell-depleted T cells, or PBMCs. The dataset comprised deeply sampled blood TCRbeta repertoires from subjects exposed to, actively infected with, or recovered from COVID-19. The repertoires were released in a freely available public database intended as a resource for research on the immune response to SARS-CoV-2. The samples were drawn from two sources: the first 160 participants of the ongoing ImmuneRACE study, and approximately 1,300 subjects contributed by 6 global collaborators. A de-identified subject ID, COVID-19 status, age in years and sex were almost always included in the sample metadata. HLA class I and class II types, where available, came from metadata supplied by the sample provider rather than from assay-based typing. Results and caveats for the whole study, not just this receptor: How much clinical and demographic metadata was included differed by source and by participant, and the metadata was provided uncurated.

As encoded in the germline V gene (reference sequence), CDR1 is LNHDA while CDR2 is SQIVND. Compared with germline, V lacks 6 bases and J lacks 1 base; bases without a gene match: 5. From its cysteine to its phenylalanine, the CDR3 spans 15 amino acids. CDR3 DNA only is kept here, 45 bases in frame from base 1. Another Seattle source contributed samples from volunteer blood donors who had recovered from COVID-19. Each collaborating institution followed its own protocols to collect whole blood in K2EDTA tubes. For TCRbeta analysis, collaborators shipped samples as frozen whole blood, isolated PBMCs, or DNA extracted from either of those sample types. A note on this clone: Which antigen it targets is not known. No much larger clone exists at a distance of one base, and base qualities are not known.

TCRbeta CDR3 regions were amplified from genomic DNA using the immunoSEQ Assay, a bias-controlled multiplex PCR. Per the original workflow: Nucleated cell counts per sample were estimated from amplification of reference gene primers within the assay. Sequence reads were collapsed and filtered to measure the absolute abundance of every unique TCRbeta CDR3 rearrangement. For each sample, productive Simpson clonality was calculated as the square root of Simpson's diversity index across productive rearrangements. Here the immuneACCESS table is served through TCRdb, limited to in-frame sequences with V and J called. Missing clones are a known gap in these copies; in checked studies unresolved V genes cover under half, and the rest lacks a known reason. D and trimming come from the DNA, and the V and J calls and clone size come from that table. The sample table contains approximately 190,000 clones; only one count was recorded for about 88% of them. The ten largest clones take up 5% to 7.5% of the sample.

Material: peripheral blood. This receptor was obtained from a woman aged 40 to 49 who had recovered from COVID-19. In this chain, TRBV19 is recombined with TRBJ1-3; 8 nucleotides in the junction match TRBD1. This receptor has the CDR3 CASRATGASGNTIYF. The DNA is TGTGCCAGTAGAGCGACAGGGGCATCTGGAAACACCATATATTTT.